The rows below give T cell receptor beta chains drawn from one sample of a study. A single record per CDR3 protein comes from TCRdb applying MiXCR to the RT-PCR reads. This table has about 680,000 distinct CDR3 sequences, 13% to 15% appearing once. The sequenced sample was memory CD4+ T cells from blood. The source of these receptors is a female donor in good health, serving as a healthy control. Both conserved end residues are part of each CDR3. Each record gives: J gene, D gene, clone size, V gene, CDR3 DNA, CDR3 protein. The D gene is left open where the match is weak. Clone size is not always given. Where it is, it says once, few, many or a class for expanded clones.

J: TRBJ2-1; D: TRBD2; size: few; V: TRBV9; DNA: TGTGCCAGCAGCTTACTAGCGATACCTAACAATGAGCAGTTCTTC; CDR3: CASSLLAIPNNEQFF
J: TRBJ2-7; D: TRBD2; size: NA; V: TRBV12-5; DNA: TGTGCTAGTGGTTTGGCGGGGGGGCGTGAGCAGTACTTC; CDR3: CASGLAGGREQYF
J: TRBJ2-7; D: TRBD2; size: many; V: TRBV9; DNA: TGTGCCAGCAGCCCTAAGACTAGCGGGAGCGACGAGCAGTACTTC; CDR3: CASSPKTSGSDEQYF
J: TRBJ1-1; D: NA; size: few; V: TRBV20-1; DNA: TGCAGTGCTAGACGACCGGACACTGAAGCTTTCTTT; CDR3: CSARRPDTEAFF
J: TRBJ1-2; D: NA; size: few; V: TRBV5-1; DNA: TGCGCCAGCAGCTTGGGGTCGGGGGGGCCTAATGGCTACACCTTC; CDR3: CASSLGSGGPNGYTF
J: TRBJ2-2; D: NA; size: many; V: TRBV7-2; DNA: TGTGCCAGCAGCCATCCAGTGAACACCGGGGAGCTGTTTTTT; CDR3: CASSHPVNTGELFF
J: TRBJ1-1; D: NA; size: many; V: TRBV5-1; DNA: TGCGCCAGCAGCTTTGCGCAGTCGACTGAAGCTTTCTTT; CDR3: CASSFAQSTEAFF
J: TRBJ2-6; D: NA; size: once; V: TRBV20-1; DNA: TGCAGTGCTGCCCACAGCTCTGGGGCCAACGTCCTGACTTTC; CDR3: CSAAHSSGANVLTF
J: TRBJ2-2; D: NA; size: NA; V: TRBV20-1; DNA: TGCAGTGCAGAAGGGGGGGCGAACACCGGGGAGCTGTTTTTT; CDR3: CSAEGGANTGELFF
J: TRBJ1-2; D: NA; size: many; V: TRBV6-5; DNA: TGTGCCAGCAGTTACGGGGGGCGTAATTATGGCTACACCTTC; CDR3: CASSYGGRNYGYTF
J: TRBJ2-6; D: NA; size: NA; V: TRBV7-2; DNA: TGTGCCAGCAGCTTAGTGGTTGCCGGGGCCAACGTCCTGACTTTC; CDR3: CASSLVVAGANVLTF
J: TRBJ2-1; D: NA; size: NA; V: TRBV20-1; DNA: TGCAGTGCTATTCTGTTCGGGTCCTACAATGAGCAGTTCTTC; CDR3: CSAILFGSYNEQFF
J: TRBJ2-7; D: TRBD2; size: few; V: TRBV4-2; DNA: TGTGCCAGCAGCGCCCCACTAGGCGGGGGACCCTACGAGCAGTACTTC; CDR3: CASSAPLGGGPYEQYF
J: TRBJ1-3; D: NA; size: NA; V: TRBV18; DNA: TGTGCCAGCTCCGTACAAGAAAGCAGTGGAAACACCATATATTTT; CDR3: CASSVQESSGNTIYF
J: TRBJ2-5; D: TRBD2; size: few; V: TRBV7-2; DNA: TGTGCCAGCAGCCCGAAAGTGACTAGCGGGACTCAAGAGACCCAGTACTTC; CDR3: CASSPKVTSGTQETQYF
J: TRBJ2-1; D: NA; size: few; V: TRBV7-2; DNA: TGTGCCAGCAGCTTAATCTTCGATGAGCAGTTCTTC; CDR3: CASSLIFDEQFF
J: TRBJ1-5; D: NA; size: NA; V: TRBV27; DNA: TGTGCCAGCAGACCCGACCGGAATCCCGAGCCCCAGCATTTT; CDR3: CASRPDRNPEPQHF
J: TRBJ2-3; D: NA; size: NA; V: TRBV25-1; DNA: TGTGCCAGCAGTGAATGGACCACTTTTAGCACAGATACGCAGTATTTT; CDR3: CASSEWTTFSTDTQYF
J: TRBJ2-5; D: NA; size: many; V: TRBV29-1; DNA: TGCAGCGTTGAAGGGCGGGCTGGCCAAGAGACCCAGTACTTC; CDR3: CSVEGRAGQETQYF
J: TRBJ2-3; D: NA; size: NA; V: TRBV11-2; DNA: TGTGCCAGCAGCTCGCAGCTGGTTCGATCGCATACGCAGTATTTT; CDR3: CASSSQLVRSHTQYF
J: TRBJ2-7; D: NA; size: many; V: TRBV12-3/TRBV12-4; DNA: TGTGCCAGCAGTTTTACGTCCAGGGGGGACGAGCAGTACTTC; CDR3: CASSFTSRGDEQYF
J: TRBJ2-5; D: NA; size: NA; V: TRBV7-9; DNA: TGTGCCAGCAGCTTATCGATGACAGCTAAAGAGACCCAGTACTTC; CDR3: CASSLSMTAKETQYF
J: TRBJ2-2; D: TRBD2; size: NA; V: TRBV28; DNA: TGTGCCACCATAAGCGGGAGGGTAGGCGGGGAGCTGTTTTTT; CDR3: CATISGRVGGELFF
J: TRBJ1-2; D: NA; size: many; V: TRBV10-3; DNA: TGTGCCATCAGTGAGTCGGGAGGGGTTGATGGCTACACCTTC; CDR3: CAISESGGVDGYTF
J: TRBJ2-1; D: NA; size: NA; V: TRBV25-1; DNA: TGTGCCACCACCACGGACTTGGGCAATGAGCAGTTCTTC; CDR3: CATTTDLGNEQFF
J: TRBJ1-1; D: NA; size: few; V: TRBV7-2; DNA: TGTGCCAGCAGCTTAAACCGGGAGAGGGGTGAAGCTTTCTTT; CDR3: CASSLNRERGEAFF
J: TRBJ1-2; D: NA; size: few; V: TRBV7-3; DNA: TGTGCCAGCAGCCCCGACCCAGCGGGTGGCTACACCTTC; CDR3: CASSPDPAGGYTF
J: TRBJ2-7; D: TRBD1; size: few; V: TRBV6-2/TRBV6-3; DNA: TGTGCCAGCAGATACCGGGACAGGGGCCTCCCTAATTACGAGCAGTACTTC; CDR3: CASRYRDRGLPNYEQYF
J: TRBJ2-1; D: TRBD2; size: many; V: TRBV20-1; DNA: TGCAGTGCTAGATCTCAGACTAGCGGGAGTAGTGAGCAGTTCTTC; CDR3: CSARSQTSGSSEQFF
J: TRBJ2-2; D: NA; size: few; V: TRBV28; DNA: TGTGCCAGCAGGGGGTGGGTGTATTTGAACACCGGGGAGCTGTTTTTT; CDR3: CASRGWVYLNTGELFF
J: TRBJ1-2; D: NA; size: few; V: TRBV14; DNA: TGTGCCAGCAGCCAAGATCGGGGGGATGGCTACACCTTC; CDR3: CASSQDRGDGYTF
J: TRBJ2-5; D: NA; size: many; V: TRBV7-9; DNA: TGTGCCAGCAGCTCAAACGTAGAGACCCAGTACTTC; CDR3: CASSSNVETQYF
J: TRBJ2-7; D: TRBD1; size: NA; V: TRBV12-3/TRBV12-4; DNA: TGTGCCAGCAGTTTGATTTGGACAGGGGCGGGCGAGCAGTACTTC; CDR3: CASSLIWTGAGEQYF
J: TRBJ2-5; D: TRBD1; size: many; V: TRBV7-2; DNA: TGTGCCAGCAGCCCGGGACAGGGATACCAAGAGACCCAGTACTTC; CDR3: CASSPGQGYQETQYF
J: TRBJ2-5; D: TRBD1; size: few; V: TRBV6-4; DNA: TGTGCCAGCAGTGACAGGGGGCCCCAAGAGACCCAGTACTTC; CDR3: CASSDRGPQETQYF